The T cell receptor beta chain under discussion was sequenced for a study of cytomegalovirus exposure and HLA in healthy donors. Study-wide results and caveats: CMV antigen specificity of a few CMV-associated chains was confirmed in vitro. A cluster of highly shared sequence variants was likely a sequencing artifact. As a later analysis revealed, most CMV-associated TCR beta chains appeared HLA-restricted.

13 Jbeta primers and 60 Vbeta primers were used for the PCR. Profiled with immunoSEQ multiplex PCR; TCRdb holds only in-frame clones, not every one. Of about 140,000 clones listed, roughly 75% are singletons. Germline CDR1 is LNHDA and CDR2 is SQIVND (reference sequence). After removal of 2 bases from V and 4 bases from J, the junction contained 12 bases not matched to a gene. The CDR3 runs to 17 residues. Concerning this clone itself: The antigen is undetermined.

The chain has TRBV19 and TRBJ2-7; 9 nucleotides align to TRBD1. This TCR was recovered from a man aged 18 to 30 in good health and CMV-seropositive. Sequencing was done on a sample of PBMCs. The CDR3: CASSITWTGDRGYEQYF. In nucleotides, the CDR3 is TGTGCCAGTAGTATAACTTGGACGGGCGACAGGGGGTACGAGCAGTACTTC.